This T cell receptor (beta chain) was found in a study of T-cell memory formation after mild COVID-19. The CDR3 has 16 amino acids. The V and J ends lost 1 base and 6 bases, in that order; junction bases with no gene match: 4. CDR1 is KGHDR and CDR2 is SFDVKD in the germline V gene. From the 5' RACE reads, TCRdb called clonotypes with MiXCR, one entry per CDR3 protein. The data hold a few hundred thousand distinct CDR3 sequences, with roughly an eighth observed a single time. This clonotype has more than one count but fewer than ten. The chain joins TRBV24-1 to TRBJ2-2; the match to TRBD2 covers 10 bases. This TCR was recovered from a man aged 18 to 35 who had mild COVID-19 (a few samples of this study predate the infection). Cell type and time point are not known. Sequenced input: PBMCs or a T cell subset sorted from them (not recorded which). CDR3 sequence reads: CATSDLERGGSGELFF. The DNA of the CDR3 is TGTGCCACCAGTGATTTAGAGCGGGGGGGATCCGGGGAGCTGTTTTTT.